These T cell receptor beta chains were read from a single sample in a study of cytomegalovirus exposure and HLA in healthy donors. Generated by immunoSEQ multiplex PCR, the TCRdb table keeps only in-frame clones and is missing some. The table records approximately 110,000 clones, around 75% of them present only once. The sample comprised PBMCs. Receptors were obtained from a man aged 25 to 40 in good health and CMV-seropositive. Each CDR3 is given with its conserved first and last residue. The D gene is left open where the match is weak. Size tells how often a clone was seen (once, few, many) or the class of an expanded clone, and some rows leave it out.

j_gene: TRBJ1-2; d_gene: TRBD1; abundance: NA; v_gene: TRBV2; CDR3nt: TGTGCCAGCAGTGCGACAGGGCTTAACTATGGCTACACCTTC; CDR3aa: CASSATGLNYGYTF
j_gene: TRBJ2-1; d_gene: TRBD2; abundance: NA; v_gene: TRBV6-4; CDR3nt: TGTGCCAGCAGTACGACTAGCGGGGAATACAATGAGCAGTTCTTC; CDR3aa: CASSTTSGEYNEQFF
j_gene: TRBJ1-2; d_gene: NA; abundance: NA; v_gene: TRBV5-5; CDR3nt: TGTGCCAGCAGCTTGGGGCAGGTCTATGGCTACACCTTC; CDR3aa: CASSLGQVYGYTF
j_gene: TRBJ1-1; d_gene: NA; abundance: few; v_gene: TRBV2; CDR3nt: TGTGCCAGCACCCCAGGGGCAGTGACGACTGAAGCTTTCTTT; CDR3aa: CASTPGAVTTEAFF
j_gene: TRBJ2-7; d_gene: NA; abundance: NA; v_gene: TRBV6-1; CDR3nt: TGTGCCAGCAGTTCGGGGGTCTGGGAGCAGTACTTC; CDR3aa: CASSSGVWEQYF
j_gene: TRBJ2-3; d_gene: NA; abundance: NA; v_gene: TRBV5-4; CDR3nt: TGTGCCAGCAGCTTGGGAGTACAGGGCACAGATACGCAGTATTTT; CDR3aa: CASSLGVQGTDTQYF
j_gene: TRBJ2-7; d_gene: TRBD1; abundance: NA; v_gene: TRBV27; CDR3nt: TGTGCCAGCAGTTTATCGGGACAGCAGTTCGGGTACTTC; CDR3aa: CASSLSGQQFGYF
j_gene: TRBJ1-1; d_gene: NA; abundance: NA; v_gene: TRBV19; CDR3nt: TGTGCCAGTAGTATTACCAGCGACACTGAAGCTTTCTTT; CDR3aa: CASSITSDTEAFF
j_gene: TRBJ2-1; d_gene: NA; abundance: NA; v_gene: TRBV7-6; CDR3nt: TGTGCCAGCAGCTTAGCGGGAGCAGGGAGGTACAATGAGCAGTTCTTC; CDR3aa: CASSLAGAGRYNEQFF
j_gene: TRBJ2-1; d_gene: NA; abundance: NA; v_gene: TRBV10-3; CDR3nt: TGTGCCATCAGTGATTTGGGGAGCTCCTACAATGAGCAGTTCTTC; CDR3aa: CAISDLGSSYNEQFF
j_gene: TRBJ2-1; d_gene: TRBD1; abundance: few; v_gene: TRBV7-8; CDR3nt: TGTGCCAGCAGCTTAGCTGGACAGGGTAGGGGTGAGCAGTTCTTC; CDR3aa: CASSLAGQGRGEQFF
j_gene: TRBJ2-7; d_gene: TRBD1; abundance: NA; v_gene: TRBV2; CDR3nt: TGTGCCAGCAGAACAGGGGTGGAGCAGTACTTC; CDR3aa: CASRTGVEQYF
j_gene: TRBJ2-3; d_gene: NA; abundance: NA; v_gene: TRBV11-2; CDR3nt: TGTGCCAGCAGGGACCGGGACTCCTCAGATACGCAGTATTTT; CDR3aa: CASRDRDSSDTQYF
j_gene: TRBJ2-7; d_gene: NA; abundance: NA; v_gene: TRBV27; CDR3nt: TGTGCCAGCAGTTTATCGGCCCTTGGCTCCTACGAGCAGTACTTC; CDR3aa: CASSLSALGSYEQYF
j_gene: TRBJ2-5; d_gene: TRBD2; abundance: NA; v_gene: TRBV5-6; CDR3nt: TGTGCCAGCAGCGGAGGAAAGCGGGGGGGCCTAGAGACCCAGTACTTC; CDR3aa: CASSGGKRGGLETQYF
j_gene: TRBJ2-3; d_gene: NA; abundance: NA; v_gene: TRBV11-2; CDR3nt: TGTGCCAGCAGCTTAGATAGGGGCTGGGGCACAGATACGCAGTATTTT; CDR3aa: CASSLDRGWGTDTQYF
j_gene: TRBJ2-7; d_gene: NA; abundance: few; v_gene: TRBV5-1; CDR3nt: TGCGCCAGCAGCTTGGAGGCAGGGGTATACTACGAGCAGTACTTC; CDR3aa: CASSLEAGVYYEQYF
j_gene: TRBJ2-7; d_gene: TRBD1; abundance: few; v_gene: TRBV30; CDR3nt: TGTGCCTGGGGACAGGGGCCCTACGAGCAGTACTTC; CDR3aa: CAWGQGPYEQYF
j_gene: TRBJ2-2; d_gene: NA; abundance: NA; v_gene: TRBV7-7; CDR3nt: TGTGCTAGCAGCTTTACAGATTACACCGGGGAGCTGTTTTTT; CDR3aa: CASSFTDYTGELFF
j_gene: TRBJ2-7; d_gene: TRBD1; abundance: NA; v_gene: TRBV25-1; CDR3nt: TGTGCCAGCAGTTGGGGGGACAGGGACGAGCAGTACTTC; CDR3aa: CASSWGDRDEQYF
j_gene: TRBJ1-2; d_gene: NA; abundance: few; v_gene: TRBV6-6; CDR3nt: TGTGCCAGCAGCCAGGACAGAGGCTACACCTTC; CDR3aa: CASSQDRGYTF
j_gene: TRBJ1-1; d_gene: NA; abundance: NA; v_gene: TRBV7-2; CDR3nt: TGTGCCAGCAGCACACAGGGGAACACTGAAGCTTTCTTT; CDR3aa: CASSTQGNTEAFF
j_gene: TRBJ2-1; d_gene: TRBD2; abundance: few; v_gene: TRBV30; CDR3nt: TGTGCCTGGAGGGCTTATAGTGGTAGCGGGAGAGATGAGCAGTTCTTC; CDR3aa: CAWRAYSGSGRDEQFF
j_gene: TRBJ1-4; d_gene: NA; abundance: NA; v_gene: TRBV18; CDR3nt: TGTGCCAGCTCACCCCGGGGGTCAGAGGAAAAACTGTTTTTT; CDR3aa: CASSPRGSEEKLFF
j_gene: TRBJ2-5; d_gene: TRBD2; abundance: NA; v_gene: TRBV5-4; CDR3nt: TGTGCCAGCAGCTACGGTGATAGCGGGGGGGCGGGGGAGACCCAGTACTTC; CDR3aa: CASSYGDSGGAGETQYF
j_gene: TRBJ1-4; d_gene: TRBD1; abundance: few; v_gene: TRBV7-9; CDR3nt: TGTGCCAGCAGACGACAGGGGGCGGCCCTTAATGAAAAACTGTTTTTT; CDR3aa: CASRRQGAALNEKLFF
j_gene: TRBJ2-1; d_gene: NA; abundance: NA; v_gene: TRBV5-1; CDR3nt: TGCGCCAGCAGCTTGGTTGCAGGCGGGAATGAGCAGTTCTTC; CDR3aa: CASSLVAGGNEQFF
j_gene: TRBJ1-4; d_gene: NA; abundance: NA; v_gene: TRBV6-1; CDR3nt: TGTGCCAGCAGTGGACAGCTTTATAATGAAAAACTGTTTTTT; CDR3aa: CASSGQLYNEKLFF
j_gene: TRBJ2-7; d_gene: NA; abundance: NA; v_gene: TRBV10-3; CDR3nt: TGTGCCATCAGTGAGTACAGGAAGGACTACGAGCAGTACTTC; CDR3aa: CAISEYRKDYEQYF
j_gene: TRBJ1-1; d_gene: TRBD1; abundance: NA; v_gene: TRBV5-1; CDR3nt: TGCGCCAGCAGCCCATGGACAGGGCACACTGAAGCTTTCTTT; CDR3aa: CASSPWTGHTEAFF
j_gene: TRBJ2-7; d_gene: TRBD1; abundance: NA; v_gene: TRBV4-1; CDR3nt: TGCGCCAGCAGCCAACAGTGGACAGGGGGTGGCGAGCAGTACTTC; CDR3aa: CASSQQWTGGGEQYF
j_gene: TRBJ2-3; d_gene: TRBD2; abundance: NA; v_gene: TRBV30; CDR3nt: TGTGCCTGGAGTCGGGCGGGGGGGGCCACAGATACGCAGTATTTT; CDR3aa: CAWSRAGGATDTQYF
j_gene: TRBJ2-7; d_gene: NA; abundance: NA; v_gene: TRBV4-1; CDR3nt: TGCGCCAGCAGCCAAGGAGTGACCGGGTCCTACGAGCAGTACTTC; CDR3aa: CASSQGVTGSYEQYF
j_gene: TRBJ2-1; d_gene: TRBD1; abundance: NA; v_gene: TRBV5-4; CDR3nt: TGTGCCAGCAGCTTGGGATCAGGGGGAATATCCTACAATGAGCAGTTCTTC; CDR3aa: CASSLGSGGISYNEQFF